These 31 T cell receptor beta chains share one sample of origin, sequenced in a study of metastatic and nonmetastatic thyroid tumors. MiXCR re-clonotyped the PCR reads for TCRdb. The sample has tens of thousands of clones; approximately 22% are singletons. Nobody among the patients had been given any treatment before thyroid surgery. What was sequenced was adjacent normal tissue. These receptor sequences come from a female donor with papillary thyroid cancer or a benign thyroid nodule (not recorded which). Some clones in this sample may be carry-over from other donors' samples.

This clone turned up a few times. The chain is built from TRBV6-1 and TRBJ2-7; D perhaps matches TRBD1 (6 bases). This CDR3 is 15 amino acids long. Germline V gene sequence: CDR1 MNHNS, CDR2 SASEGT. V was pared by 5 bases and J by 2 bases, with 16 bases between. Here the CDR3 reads CASSSEFRTAYEQYF. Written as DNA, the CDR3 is TGTGCCAGCAGTTCCGAATTTAGGACAGCCTACGAGCAGTACTTC.

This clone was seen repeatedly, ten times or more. The CDR3 DNA sequence: TGTGCCAGCAGCCCTCAGCGGGGGGGGGCGAACACTGAAGCTTTCTTT. It yields the protein CASSPQRGGANTEAFF. The V gene is TRBV7-2, the J gene TRBJ1-1, with a weak D call TRBD1 (6 bases). V was pared by 5 bases and J by 1 base, with 17 bases between. The CDR3 totals 16 residues. CDR1 and CDR2 (germline): SGHTA, FQGNSA. The whole variable domain, remainder taken from reference TRBV7-2 and TRBJ1-1, is GAGVSQSPSNKVTEKGKDVELRCDPISGHTALYWYRQSLGQGLEFLIYFQGNSAPDKSGLPSDRFSAERTGGSVSTLTIQRTQQEDSAVYLCASSPQRGGANTEAFFGQGTRLTVV.

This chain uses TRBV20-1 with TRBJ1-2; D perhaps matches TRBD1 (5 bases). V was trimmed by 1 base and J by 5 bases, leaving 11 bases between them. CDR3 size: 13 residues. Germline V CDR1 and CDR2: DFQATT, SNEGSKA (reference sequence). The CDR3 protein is CSARGNRLYGYTF. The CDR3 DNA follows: TGCAGTGCTAGAGGGAACAGGCTGTATGGCTACACCTTC.

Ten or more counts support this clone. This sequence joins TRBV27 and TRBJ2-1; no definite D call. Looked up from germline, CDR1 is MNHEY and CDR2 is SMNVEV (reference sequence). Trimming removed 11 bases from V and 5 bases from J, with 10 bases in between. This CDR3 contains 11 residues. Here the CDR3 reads CAVGTNNEQFF. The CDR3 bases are TGTGCCGTAGGCACAAACAATGAGCAGTTCTTC.

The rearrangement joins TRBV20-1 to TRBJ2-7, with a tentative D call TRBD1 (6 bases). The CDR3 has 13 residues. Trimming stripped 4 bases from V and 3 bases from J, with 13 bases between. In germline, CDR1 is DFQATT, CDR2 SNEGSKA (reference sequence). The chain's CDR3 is CSANGAGVYEQYF. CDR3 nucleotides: TGCAGTGCTAACGGGGCAGGGGTCTACGAGCAGTACTTC.

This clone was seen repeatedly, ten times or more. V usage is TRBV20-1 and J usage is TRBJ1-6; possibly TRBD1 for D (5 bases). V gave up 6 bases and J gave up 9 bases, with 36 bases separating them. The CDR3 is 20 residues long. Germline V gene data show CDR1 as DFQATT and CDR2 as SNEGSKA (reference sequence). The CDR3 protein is CSALGTEGRTRGPSGSPLHF. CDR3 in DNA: TGCAGTGCCCTCGGGACTGAAGGGCGAACCCGGGGACCTTCGGGTTCACCCCTCCACTTT.

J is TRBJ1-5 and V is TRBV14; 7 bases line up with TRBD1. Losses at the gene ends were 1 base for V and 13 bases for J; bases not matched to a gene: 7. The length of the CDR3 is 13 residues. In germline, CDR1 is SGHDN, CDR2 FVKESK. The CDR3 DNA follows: TGTGCCAGCAGCCAAGTGACAGGGCAAATACAGCATTTT. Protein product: CASSQVTGQIQHF.

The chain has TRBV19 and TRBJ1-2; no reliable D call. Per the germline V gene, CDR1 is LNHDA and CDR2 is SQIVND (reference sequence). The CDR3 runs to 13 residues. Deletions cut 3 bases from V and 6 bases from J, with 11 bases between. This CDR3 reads CASSMECMHGYTF. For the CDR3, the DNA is TGTGCCAGTAGTATGGAGTGTATGCATGGCTACACCTTC.

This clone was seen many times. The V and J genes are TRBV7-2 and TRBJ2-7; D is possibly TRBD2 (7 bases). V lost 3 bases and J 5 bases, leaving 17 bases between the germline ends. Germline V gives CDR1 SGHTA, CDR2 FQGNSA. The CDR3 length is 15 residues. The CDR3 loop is CASSFRVGGGHEQYF. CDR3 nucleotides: TGTGCCAGCAGCTTTAGGGTGGGAGGGGGTCACGAGCAGTACTTC.

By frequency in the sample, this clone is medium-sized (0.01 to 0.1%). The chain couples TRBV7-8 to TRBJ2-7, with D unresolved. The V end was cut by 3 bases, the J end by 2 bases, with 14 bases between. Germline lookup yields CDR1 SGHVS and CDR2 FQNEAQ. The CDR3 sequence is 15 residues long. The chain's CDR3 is CASSFDNYPTYEQYF. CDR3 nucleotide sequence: TGTGCCAGCAGCTTCGACAATTACCCTACCTACGAGCAGTACTTC.

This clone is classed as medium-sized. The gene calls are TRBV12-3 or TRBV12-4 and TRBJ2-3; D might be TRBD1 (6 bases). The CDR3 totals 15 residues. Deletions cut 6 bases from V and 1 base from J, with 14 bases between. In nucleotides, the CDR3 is TGTGCCAGCAGCTCCCGGGACATCGGCACAGATACGCAGTATTTT. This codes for CASSSRDIGTDTQYF.

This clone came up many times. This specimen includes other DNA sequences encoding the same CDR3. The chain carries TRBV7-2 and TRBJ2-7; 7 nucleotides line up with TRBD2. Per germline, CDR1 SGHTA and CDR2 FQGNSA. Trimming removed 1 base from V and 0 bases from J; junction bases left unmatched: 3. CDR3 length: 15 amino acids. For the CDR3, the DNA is TGTGCCAGCAGCTTAGGGGGAGGGATCTCCTACGAGCAGTACTTC. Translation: CASSLGGGISYEQYF.

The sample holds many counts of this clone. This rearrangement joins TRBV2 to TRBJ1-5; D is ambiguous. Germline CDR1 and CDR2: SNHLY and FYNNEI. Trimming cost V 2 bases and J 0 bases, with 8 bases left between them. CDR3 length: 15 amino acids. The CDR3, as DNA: TGTGCCAGCAGTGAACAAGGGCATAGCAATCAGCCCCAGCATTTT. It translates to CASSEQGHSNQPQHF.

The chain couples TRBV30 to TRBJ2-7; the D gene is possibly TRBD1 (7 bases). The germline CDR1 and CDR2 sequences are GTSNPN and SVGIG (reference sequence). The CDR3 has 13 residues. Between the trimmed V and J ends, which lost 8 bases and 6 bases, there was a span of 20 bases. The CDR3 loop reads CAAAPGGTAEQYF. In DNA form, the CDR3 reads TGTGCCGCAGCCCCAGGGGGGACAGCCGAGCAGTACTTC.

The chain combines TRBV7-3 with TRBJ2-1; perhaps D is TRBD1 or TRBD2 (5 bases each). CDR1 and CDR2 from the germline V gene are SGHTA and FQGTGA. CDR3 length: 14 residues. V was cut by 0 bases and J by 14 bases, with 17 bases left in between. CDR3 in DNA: TGTGCCAGCAGCTTAACTAGGGATAGTGGGACCAAGTTCTTC. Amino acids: CASSLTRDSGTKFF.

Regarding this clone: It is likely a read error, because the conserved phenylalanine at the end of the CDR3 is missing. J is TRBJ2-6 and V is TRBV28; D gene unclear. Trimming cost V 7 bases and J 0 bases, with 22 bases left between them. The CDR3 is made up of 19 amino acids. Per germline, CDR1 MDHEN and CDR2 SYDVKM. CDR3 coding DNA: TGTGCCAGCACCACTCTCGTTCCTCGCGCGTCCTCTGGGGCCAACGTCCTGACTCTC. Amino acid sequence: CASTTLVPRASSGANVLTL.

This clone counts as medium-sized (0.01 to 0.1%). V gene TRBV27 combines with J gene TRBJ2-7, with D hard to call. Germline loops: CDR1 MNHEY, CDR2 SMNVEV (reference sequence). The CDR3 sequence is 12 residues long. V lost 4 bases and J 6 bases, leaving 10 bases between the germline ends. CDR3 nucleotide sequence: TGTGCCAGCAGTTCCCCTGTGGGCGAGCAGTACTTC. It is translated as CASSSPVGEQYF.

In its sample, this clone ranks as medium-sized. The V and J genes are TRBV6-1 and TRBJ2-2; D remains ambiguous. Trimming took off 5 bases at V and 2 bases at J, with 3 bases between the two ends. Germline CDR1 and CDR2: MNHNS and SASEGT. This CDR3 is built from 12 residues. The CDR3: CASSPNTGELFF. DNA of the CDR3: TGTGCCAGCAGTCCCAACACCGGGGAGCTGTTTTTT.

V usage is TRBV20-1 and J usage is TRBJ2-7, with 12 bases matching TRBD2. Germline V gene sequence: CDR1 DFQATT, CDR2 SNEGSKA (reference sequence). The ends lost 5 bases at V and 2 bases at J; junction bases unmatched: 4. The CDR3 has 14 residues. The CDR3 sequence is CSAPLAGGTYEQYF. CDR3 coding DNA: TGCAGTGCTCCACTAGCGGGGGGAACCTACGAGCAGTACTTC.

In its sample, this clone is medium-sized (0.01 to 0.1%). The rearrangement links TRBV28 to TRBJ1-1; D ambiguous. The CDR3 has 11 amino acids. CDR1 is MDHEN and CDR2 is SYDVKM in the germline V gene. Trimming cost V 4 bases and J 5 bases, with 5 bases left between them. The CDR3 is CASSSGTEAFF. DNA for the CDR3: TGTGCCAGCAGTTCGGGGACTGAAGCTTTCTTT.

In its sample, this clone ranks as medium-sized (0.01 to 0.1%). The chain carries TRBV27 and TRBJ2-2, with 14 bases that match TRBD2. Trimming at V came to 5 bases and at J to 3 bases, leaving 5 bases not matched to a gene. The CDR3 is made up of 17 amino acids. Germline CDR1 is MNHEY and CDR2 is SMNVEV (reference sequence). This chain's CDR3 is CASSRLAGGPDTGELFF. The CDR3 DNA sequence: TGTGCCAGCAGTCGACTAGCGGGAGGGCCGGACACCGGGGAGCTGTTTTTT.

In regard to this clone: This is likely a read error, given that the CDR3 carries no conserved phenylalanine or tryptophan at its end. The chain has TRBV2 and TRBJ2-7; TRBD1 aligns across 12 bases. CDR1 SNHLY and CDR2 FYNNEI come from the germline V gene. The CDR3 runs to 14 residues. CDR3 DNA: TGTGCTAGCTCCCCCGGGACAGGGGGCCGCGAGCAGTACTGC. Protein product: CASSPGTGGREQYC.

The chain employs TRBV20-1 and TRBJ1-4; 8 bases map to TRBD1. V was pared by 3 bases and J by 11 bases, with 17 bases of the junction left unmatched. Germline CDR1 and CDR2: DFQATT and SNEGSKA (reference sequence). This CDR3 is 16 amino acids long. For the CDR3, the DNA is TGCAGTGCTAGGGCGACAGGGGCAAGTCCCTGGGAGAAACTGTTTTTT. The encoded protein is CSARATGASPWEKLFF.

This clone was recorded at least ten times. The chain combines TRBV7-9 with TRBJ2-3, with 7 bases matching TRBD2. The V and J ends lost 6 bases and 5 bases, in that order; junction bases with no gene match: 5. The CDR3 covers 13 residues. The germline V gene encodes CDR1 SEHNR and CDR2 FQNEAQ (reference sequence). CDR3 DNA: TGTGCCAGCAGGGCGGGAGTCAGAGATACGCAGTATTTT. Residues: CASRAGVRDTQYF. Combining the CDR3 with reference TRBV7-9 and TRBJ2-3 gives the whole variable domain DTGVSQNPRHKITKRGQNVTFRCDPISEHNRLYWYRQTLGQGPEFLTYFQNEAQLEKSRLLSDRFSAERPKGSFSTLEIQRTEQGDSAMYLCASRAGVRDTQYFGPGTRLTVL.

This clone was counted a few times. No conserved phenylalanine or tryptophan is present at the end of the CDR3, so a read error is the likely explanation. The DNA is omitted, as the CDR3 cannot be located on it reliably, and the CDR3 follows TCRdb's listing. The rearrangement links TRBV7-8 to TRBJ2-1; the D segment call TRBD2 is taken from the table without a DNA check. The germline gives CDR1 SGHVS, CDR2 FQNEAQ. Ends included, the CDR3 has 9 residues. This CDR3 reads CASSLRLAG.

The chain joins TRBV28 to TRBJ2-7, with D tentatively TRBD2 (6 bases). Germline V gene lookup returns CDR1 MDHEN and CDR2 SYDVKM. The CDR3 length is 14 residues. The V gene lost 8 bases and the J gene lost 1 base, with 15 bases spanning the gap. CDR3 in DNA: TGTGCCAGCTTTCAGCGGGCCGAATCCTACGAGCAGTACTTC. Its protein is CASFQRAESYEQYF.

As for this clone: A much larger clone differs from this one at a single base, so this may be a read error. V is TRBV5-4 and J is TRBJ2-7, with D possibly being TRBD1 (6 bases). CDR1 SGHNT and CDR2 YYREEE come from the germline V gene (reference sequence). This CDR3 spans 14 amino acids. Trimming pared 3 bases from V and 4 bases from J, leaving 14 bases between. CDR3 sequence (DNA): TGTGCCAGCAGCTACTCGGGACACCAATACGAGCAGTACTTC. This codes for CASSYSGHQYEQYF.

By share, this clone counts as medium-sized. CDR3 protein: CASSPGTGYSYEQYF. The CDR3, as DNA: TGTGCCAGCAGTCCCGGGACAGGGTACTCCTACGAGCAGTACTTC. This rearrangement joins TRBV6-1 to TRBJ2-7, with 9 positions matching TRBD1. Germline values: CDR1 MNHNS, CDR2 SASEGT. The CDR3 runs 15 residues. Trimming cost V 5 bases and J 0 bases; bases outside gene matches: 5.

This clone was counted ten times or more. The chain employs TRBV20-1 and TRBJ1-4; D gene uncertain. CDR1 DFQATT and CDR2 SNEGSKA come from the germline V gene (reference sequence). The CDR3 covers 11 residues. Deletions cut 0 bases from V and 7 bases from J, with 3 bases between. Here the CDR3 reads CSAREGEKLFF. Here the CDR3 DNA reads TGCAGTGCTAGAGAGGGTGAAAAACTGTTTTTT.

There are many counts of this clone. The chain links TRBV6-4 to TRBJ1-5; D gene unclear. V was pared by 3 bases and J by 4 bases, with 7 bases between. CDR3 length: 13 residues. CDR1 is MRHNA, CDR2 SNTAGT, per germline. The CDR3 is CASSEGRNQPQHF. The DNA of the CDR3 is TGTGCCAGCAGTGAAGGGCGAAATCAGCCCCAGCATTTT.

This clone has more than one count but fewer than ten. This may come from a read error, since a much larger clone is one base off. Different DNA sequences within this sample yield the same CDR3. The CDR3 reads CASSLAGVRSEQFF. Here the CDR3 DNA reads TGTGCCAGCTCACTAGCTGGGGTCCGAAGTGAGCAGTTCTTC. The chain has TRBV18 and TRBJ2-1; D ambiguous. Deletions cut 4 bases from V and 9 bases from J, with 16 bases between. Germline-derived CDR1 and CDR2 are KGHSH and LQKENI. This CDR3 is built from 14 residues.